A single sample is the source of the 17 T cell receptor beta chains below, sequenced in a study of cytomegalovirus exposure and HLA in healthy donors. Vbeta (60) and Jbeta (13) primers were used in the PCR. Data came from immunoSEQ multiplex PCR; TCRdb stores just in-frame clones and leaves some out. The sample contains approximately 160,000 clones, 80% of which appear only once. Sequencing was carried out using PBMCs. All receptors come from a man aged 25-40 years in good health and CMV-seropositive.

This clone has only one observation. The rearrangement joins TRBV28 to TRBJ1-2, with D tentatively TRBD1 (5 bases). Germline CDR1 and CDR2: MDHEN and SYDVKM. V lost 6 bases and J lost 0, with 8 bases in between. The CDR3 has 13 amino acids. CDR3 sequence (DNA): TGTGCCAGCAGACAGGACGCTAACTATGGCTACACCTTC. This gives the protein CASRQDANYGYTF.

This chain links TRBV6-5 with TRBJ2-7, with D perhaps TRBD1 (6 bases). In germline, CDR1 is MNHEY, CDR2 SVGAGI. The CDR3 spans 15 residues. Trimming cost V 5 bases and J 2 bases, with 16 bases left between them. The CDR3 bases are TGTGCCAGCAGTCATAGGACAGCTCGGACCTACGAGCAGTACTTC. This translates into CASSHRTARTYEQYF.

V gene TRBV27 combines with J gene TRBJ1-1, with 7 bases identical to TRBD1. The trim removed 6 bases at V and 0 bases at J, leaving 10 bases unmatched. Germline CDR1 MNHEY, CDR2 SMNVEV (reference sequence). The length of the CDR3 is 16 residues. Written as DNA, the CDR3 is TGTGCCAGCAGCCTTCACGGACAGGCTGTGAACACTGAAGCTTTCTTT. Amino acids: CASSLHGQAVNTEAFF.

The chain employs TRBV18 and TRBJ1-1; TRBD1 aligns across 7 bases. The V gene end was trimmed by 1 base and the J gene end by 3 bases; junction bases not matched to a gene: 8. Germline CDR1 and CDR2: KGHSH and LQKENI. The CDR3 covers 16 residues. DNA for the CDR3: TGTGCCAGCTCACCACGTTCACAGGGGTCCGACACTGAAGCTTTCTTT. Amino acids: CASSPRSQGSDTEAFF. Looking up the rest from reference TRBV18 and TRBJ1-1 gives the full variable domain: NAGVMQNPRHLVRRRGQEARLRCSPMKGHSHVYWYRQLPEEGLKFMVYLQKENIIDESGMPKERFSAEFPKEGPSILRIQQVVRGDSAAYFCASSPRSQGSDTEAFFGQGTRLTVV.

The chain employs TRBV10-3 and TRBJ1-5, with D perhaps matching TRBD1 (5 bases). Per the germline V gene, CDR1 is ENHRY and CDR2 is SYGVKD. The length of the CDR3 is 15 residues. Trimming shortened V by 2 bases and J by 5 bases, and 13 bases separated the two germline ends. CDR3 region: CAISEPVWGDQPQHF. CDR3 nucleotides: TGTGCCATCAGTGAGCCGGTGTGGGGGGATCAGCCCCAGCATTTT.

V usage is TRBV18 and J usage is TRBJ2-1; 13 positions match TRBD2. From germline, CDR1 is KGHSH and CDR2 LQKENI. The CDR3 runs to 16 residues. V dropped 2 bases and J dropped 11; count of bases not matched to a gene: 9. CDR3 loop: CASSPGTSGAIGKQFF. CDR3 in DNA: TGTGCCAGCTCACCAGGGACTAGCGGGGCTATTGGTAAGCAGTTCTTC.

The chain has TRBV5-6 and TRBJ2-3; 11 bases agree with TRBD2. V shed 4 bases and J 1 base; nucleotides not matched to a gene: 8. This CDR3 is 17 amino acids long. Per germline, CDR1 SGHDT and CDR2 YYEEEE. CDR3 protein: CASSPVELAGGTDTQYF. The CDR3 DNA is TGTGCCAGCAGCCCTGTCGAACTAGCGGGGGGCACAGATACGCAGTATTTT.

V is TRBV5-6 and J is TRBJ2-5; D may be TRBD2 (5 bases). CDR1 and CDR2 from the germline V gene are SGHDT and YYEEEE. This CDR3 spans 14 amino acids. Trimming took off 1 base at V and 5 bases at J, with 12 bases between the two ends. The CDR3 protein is CASSLLRAGETQYF. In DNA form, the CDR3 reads TGTGCCAGCAGCTTGTTGCGGGCCGGGGAGACCCAGTACTTC.

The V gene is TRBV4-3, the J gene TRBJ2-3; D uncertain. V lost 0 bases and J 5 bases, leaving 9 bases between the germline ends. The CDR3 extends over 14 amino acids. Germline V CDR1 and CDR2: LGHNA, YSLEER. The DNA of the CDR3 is TGCGCCAGCAGCCAAGAATCTATAGAAGATACGCAGTATTTT. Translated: CASSQESIEDTQYF.

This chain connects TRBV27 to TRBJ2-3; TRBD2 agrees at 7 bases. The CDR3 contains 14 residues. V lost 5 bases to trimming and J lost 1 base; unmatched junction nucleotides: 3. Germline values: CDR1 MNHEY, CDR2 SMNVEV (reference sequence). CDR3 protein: CASSRTSGTDTQYF. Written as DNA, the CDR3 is TGTGCCAGCAGTCGTACTAGCGGCACAGATACGCAGTATTTT.

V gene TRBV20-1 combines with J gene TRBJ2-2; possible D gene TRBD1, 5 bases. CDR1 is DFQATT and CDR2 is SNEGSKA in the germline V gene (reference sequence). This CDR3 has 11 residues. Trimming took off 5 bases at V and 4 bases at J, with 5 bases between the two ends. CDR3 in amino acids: CSAQGTGELFF. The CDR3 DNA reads TGCAGTGCTCAGGGCACCGGGGAGCTGTTTTTT.

This CDR3 reads CASSLEVLAVPNEQFF. The CDR3 DNA is TGTGCCAGCAGCTTGGAGGTACTAGCGGTACCTAATGAGCAGTTCTTC. The gene calls are TRBV5-6 and TRBJ2-1; the match to TRBD2 covers 8 bases. Germline V gives CDR1 SGHDT, CDR2 YYEEEE. V was clipped by 0 bases and J by 7 bases; unmatched bases: 9. The CDR3 extends over 16 amino acids.

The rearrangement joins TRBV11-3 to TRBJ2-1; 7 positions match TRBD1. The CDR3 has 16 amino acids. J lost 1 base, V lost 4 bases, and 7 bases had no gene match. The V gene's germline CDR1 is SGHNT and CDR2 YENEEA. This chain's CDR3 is CASSSHRTGSYNEQFF. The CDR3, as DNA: TGTGCCAGCAGCTCCCATCGGACAGGTTCCTACAATGAGCAGTTCTTC. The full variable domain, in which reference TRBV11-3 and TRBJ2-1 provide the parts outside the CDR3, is EAGVVQSPRYKIIEKKQPVAFWCNPISGHNTLYWYLQNLGQGPELLIRYENEEAVDDSQLPKDRFSAERLKGVDSTLKIQPAELGDSAVYLCASSSHRTGSYNEQFFGPGTRLTVL.

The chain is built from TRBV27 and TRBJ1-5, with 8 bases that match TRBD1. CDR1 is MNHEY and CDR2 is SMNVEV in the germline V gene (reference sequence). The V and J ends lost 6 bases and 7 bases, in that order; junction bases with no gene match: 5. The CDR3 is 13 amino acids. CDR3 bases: TGTGCCAGCAGCCTACAGGGGGAACAGCCCCAGCATTTT. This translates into CASSLQGEQPQHF.

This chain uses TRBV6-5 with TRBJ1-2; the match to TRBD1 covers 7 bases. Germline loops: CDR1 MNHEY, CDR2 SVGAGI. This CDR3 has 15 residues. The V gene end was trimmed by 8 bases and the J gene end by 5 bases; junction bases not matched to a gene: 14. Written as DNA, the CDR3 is TGTGCCAGCTCCTCAGTTCTGACAGGGCATTATGGCTACACCTTC. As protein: CASSSVLTGHYGYTF.

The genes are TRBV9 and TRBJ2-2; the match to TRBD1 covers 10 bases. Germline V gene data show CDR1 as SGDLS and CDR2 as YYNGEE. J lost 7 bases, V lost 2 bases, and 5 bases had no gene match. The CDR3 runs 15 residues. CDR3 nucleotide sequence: TGTGCCAGCAGCGTCCGACAGGGGGCCGGCGGGGAGCTGTTTTTT. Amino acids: CASSVRQGAGGELFF.

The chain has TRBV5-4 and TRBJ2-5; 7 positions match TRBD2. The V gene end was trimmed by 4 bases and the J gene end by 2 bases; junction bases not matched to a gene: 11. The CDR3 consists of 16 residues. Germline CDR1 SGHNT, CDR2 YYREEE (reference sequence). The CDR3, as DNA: TGTGCCAGCAGCGTTAATCCTAGCGGAAGACAAGAGACCCAGTACTTC. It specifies CASSVNPSGRQETQYF.